These T cell receptor beta chains were read from a single sample in a study of cytomegalovirus exposure and HLA in healthy donors. Clones were sequenced by immunoSEQ multiplex PCR, and TCRdb holds only the in-frame ones, with some missing. The sample has approximately 97,000 clones, 65% to 85% seen once. Sequencing was done on a sample of PBMCs. Receptors were obtained from a man aged 35-49 years in good health and CMV-seropositive. CDR3s include the opening cysteine and the closing phenylalanine or tryptophan. Each record gives: clone size, D gene, V gene, J gene, CDR3 DNA, CDR3 protein. D genes are given only for firm matches. Some rows have no size entry. The others give once, few or many, or a class for an expanded clone.

few,-,TRBV6-5,TRBJ1-1,TGTGCCAGCAGTTCGGGAGGGGCAAGCGAAGCTTTCTTT,CASSSGGASEAFF
-,TRBD1,TRBV10-3,TRBJ1-3,TGTGCCATCGCCCCTGGCCCGGGACAGGGGGCGAACACCATATATTTT,CAIAPGPGQGANTIYF
-,TRBD1,TRBV10-1,TRBJ2-4,TGCGCCAGCAGTGAACGGGCAGGGGACAGTCAGTACTTC,CASSERAGDSQYF
-,TRBD2,TRBV4-2,TRBJ2-7,TGTGCCAGCAGCCAAGATGTTCAGGGAGGGTACGAGCAGTACTTC,CASSQDVQGGYEQYF
-,TRBD2,TRBV7-9,TRBJ2-3,TGTTCCAGCAGCTTAGCAGCTAGCGGGAGGGCCAAGACAGATACGCAGTATTTT,CSSSLAASGRAKTDTQYF
few,-,TRBV5-1,TRBJ2-1,TGCGCCAGCAGCGTGACTGGCTACAATGAGCAGTTCTTC,CASSVTGYNEQFF
once,-,TRBV5-1,TRBJ2-3,TGCGCCAGCTTATTCCGGGAGCCCACAGATACGCAGTATTTT,CASLFREPTDTQYF
-,-,TRBV6-5,TRBJ1-2,TGTGCCAGCAGTTATGGTACGGGTAACTATGGCTACACCTTC,CASSYGTGNYGYTF
-,-,TRBV30,TRBJ1-5,TGTGCCTGGAGTCCCAGAAACAATCAGCCCCAGCATTTT,CAWSPRNNQPQHF
once,TRBD2,TRBV5-1,TRBJ2-5,TGCGCCAGCAGCGGAGCGGGGGGGCCCGAGACCCAGTACTTC,CASSGAGGPETQYF
-,TRBD1,TRBV2,TRBJ1-3,TGTGCCAGCAAACAGGACAGGGGAAACACCATATATTTT,CASKQDRGNTIYF
-,-,TRBV5-6,TRBJ1-5,TGTGCCAGCAGTTTCGGACAGAATCAGCCCCAGCATTTT,CASSFGQNQPQHF
-,TRBD2,TRBV29-1,TRBJ2-7,TGCAGCGTTGACTCCGGGAGGGAGCAGTACTTC,CSVDSGREQYF
-,-,TRBV6-5,TRBJ1-2,TGTGCCAGCAGACCCGGACGGGGCTATGGCTACACCTTC,CASRPGRGYGYTF
-,-,TRBV11-2,TRBJ2-5,TGTGCCAGCAGCCCTCAGGGAGAGACCCAGTACTTC,CASSPQGETQYF
-,-,TRBV9,TRBJ2-5,TGTGCCAGCAGCGCAGGGGAGACCCAGTACTTC,CASSAGETQYF
-,TRBD1,TRBV7-9,TRBJ2-3,TGTGCCAGCAGCCACCGGGACAGGGGAGGGATTGAGACGCAGTATTTT,CASSHRDRGGIETQYF
-,TRBD1,TRBV5-1,TRBJ1-2,TGCGCCAGCAGCCTGACAGGGAAATATGGCTACACCTTC,CASSLTGKYGYTF
-,-,TRBV5-6,TRBJ2-2,TGTGCCAGCAGCCCCCCCGGGAGCACCGGGGAGCTGTTTTTT,CASSPPGSTGELFF
-,-,TRBV5-1,TRBJ2-5,TGCGCCAGCAGCTTGGGGGGCCTGGGAGAGACCCAGTACTTC,CASSLGGLGETQYF
few,TRBD1,TRBV11-1,TRBJ1-2,TGTGCCAGCAGCTCACGACAGGGCCCCACCTGGGAGGATGGCTACACCTTC,CASSSRQGPTWEDGYTF
-,-,TRBV10-1,TRBJ2-3,TGCGCCAGCAGTGAGGCGGTTTCCACAGATACGCAGTATTTT,CASSEAVSTDTQYF
-,TRBD1,TRBV7-3,TRBJ1-1,TGTGCCAGCAGCCTCCAGGGGGCAGGGACTGAAGCTTTCTTT,CASSLQGAGTEAFF
-,-,TRBV19,TRBJ1-6,TGTGCCAGTAGTATAGAGGCGGTCAATTCACCCCTCCACTTT,CASSIEAVNSPLHF
-,TRBD2,TRBV19,TRBJ2-1,TGTGCCAGTAGTGTACTAGCGACCTACAATGAGCAGTTCTTC,CASSVLATYNEQFF
few,TRBD2,TRBV6-1,TRBJ2-7,TGTGCCAGCAGTGAGGGGGGGGTCGGCACCTACGAGCAGTACTTC,CASSEGGVGTYEQYF
-,TRBD1,TRBV2,TRBJ1-2,TGTGCCAGCAATGGACAGGGGATGATTGGCTACACCTTC,CASNGQGMIGYTF
-,-,TRBV10-3,TRBJ1-5,TGTGCCATCAGTGAGTCGCAGAGCAATCAGCCCCAGCATTTT,CAISESQSNQPQHF
once,-,TRBV9,TRBJ2-2,TGTGCCAGCAGCACAGAGGCCCAGGGTACCGGGGAGCTGTTTTTT,CASSTEAQGTGELFF
-,-,TRBV27,TRBJ1-1,TGTGCCAGCAGTTTACGCGGTTTGAACACTGAAGCTTTCTTT,CASSLRGLNTEAFF
few,-,TRBV13,TRBJ1-3,TGTGCCAGCAGTTCTACAGGGACTGGAAACACCATATATTTT,CASSSTGTGNTIYF
-,TRBD1,TRBV9,TRBJ1-2,TGTGCCAGCAGCCCCGGACAGGGGGCGCGGGGCTACACCTTC,CASSPGQGARGYTF
once,TRBD2,TRBV7-8,TRBJ2-3,TGTGCCAGCAGCCCTAGAGGGGGACTAGCAGTAGATACGCAGTATTTT,CASSPRGGLAVDTQYF
-,TRBD1,TRBV5-1,TRBJ1-3,TGCGCCAGCAGCTTCGGACAGGGCTCTGGAAACACCATATATTTT,CASSFGQGSGNTIYF
-,TRBD1,TRBV30,TRBJ1-2,TGTGCCCATCGGACAGGGTCAGGTGGCTACACCTTC,CAHRTGSGGYTF
-,-,TRBV4-1,TRBJ1-5,TGCGCCAGCAGCCGAGCAGACACCGATCAGCCCCAGCATTTT,CASSRADTDQPQHF
-,-,TRBV5-6,TRBJ1-1,TGTGCCAGCAGCTTGGGCCGAAGGTGGCAGGGGAACACTGAAGCTTTCTTT,CASSLGRRWQGNTEAFF
-,-,TRBV27,TRBJ2-2,TGTGCCAGCAGTTTAACAGCTACCGGGGAGCTGTTTTTT,CASSLTATGELFF
-,TRBD1,TRBV30,TRBJ1-2,TGTGCCTGGAGTGTGGGCGAGGGGGCGCGAGGCTACACCTTC,CAWSVGEGARGYTF
once,-,TRBV29-1,TRBJ1-6,TGCAGCGTTGGGGGCGGTGATAATTCACCCCTCCACTTT,CSVGGGDNSPLHF
-,TRBD1,TRBV28,TRBJ2-3,TGTGCCAGCAGTTTTGGACAGGGGATAATTACGCAGTATTTT,CASSFGQGIITQYF
-,-,TRBV5-1,TRBJ2-1,TGCGCCAGCAGTCTTCATAGTAATCATGAGCAGTTCTTC,CASSLHSNHEQFF
-,TRBD2,TRBV27,TRBJ2-3,TGTGCCAGCAGTTTATCGATAAAGGGTCTAGCGGGCACAGATACGCAGTATTTT,CASSLSIKGLAGTDTQYF
-,-,TRBV4-2,TRBJ1-5,TGTGCCAGCAGCCCCACTATTCCTCAGCCCCAGCATTTT,CASSPTIPQPQHF
-,TRBD2,TRBV5-1,TRBJ2-1,TGCGCCAGCAGCTTGGGGGGAGGGGACTACAATGAGCAGTTCTTC,CASSLGGGDYNEQFF
-,-,TRBV19,TRBJ2-7,TGTGCCAGTAGTTCAACATGGGCACGGACTGACGAGCAGTACTTC,CASSSTWARTDEQYF
few,TRBD2,TRBV4-2,TRBJ2-5,TGTGCCAGCAGCCTGGGGGGGTTAGAGACCCAGTACTTC,CASSLGGLETQYF
-,-,TRBV27,TRBJ2-7,TGTGCCAGCAGGCTGCTCGGGGTCGGAACATACGAGCAGTACTTC,CASRLLGVGTYEQYF
-,-,TRBV6-5,TRBJ1-2,TGTGCCAGCAGTTACGGGCAGGAAGCTAACTATGGCTACACCTTC,CASSYGQEANYGYTF
-,-,TRBV14,TRBJ2-4,TGTGCCAGCAGCCAAGATTTATCGCTATCCAAAAACATTCAGTACTTC,CASSQDLSLSKNIQYF
-,TRBD1,TRBV7-9,TRBJ1-1,TGTGCCAGCAGCTTCGGACAGGGAAAGGATGAAGCTTTCTTT,CASSFGQGKDEAFF
-,TRBD2,TRBV5-6,TRBJ2-7,TGTGCCAGCAGCTTGGTGGGAGGGATGTTGGTCTACGAGCAGTACTTC,CASSLVGGMLVYEQYF
-,-,TRBV30,TRBJ1-6,TGTGCCTGGAAGCTTGCCGTTTATTCGGGCTCCTATAATTCACCCCTCCACTTT,CAWKLAVYSGSYNSPLHF
few,TRBD2,TRBV9,TRBJ2-2,TGTGCCAGCAGCGGGACTAGCGGGACTGTCGGGGAGCTGTTTTTT,CASSGTSGTVGELFF
-,TRBD2,TRBV7-9,TRBJ2-1,TGTTCCAGCAGCCTAGCGGGAGTGGGTGAGCAGTTCTTC,CSSSLAGVGEQFF
-,-,TRBV5-1,TRBJ2-2,TGCGCCAGCAGCCAGCTGACAGGCCACACCGGGGAGCTGTTTTTT,CASSQLTGHTGELFF
once,-,TRBV7-9,TRBJ2-2,TGTGCCAGCAGCTTAGAGGGCAGGGCGAACACCGGGGAGCTGTTTTTT,CASSLEGRANTGELFF
-,TRBD2,TRBV5-1,TRBJ2-7,TGCGCCAGCAGCTTGGTAGCTAGCGGGAAGACATACGAGCAGTACTTC,CASSLVASGKTYEQYF
-,-,TRBV7-9,TRBJ1-2,TGTGCCAGCAGCCCCGACGGGAAAATCGGCTACACCTTC,CASSPDGKIGYTF